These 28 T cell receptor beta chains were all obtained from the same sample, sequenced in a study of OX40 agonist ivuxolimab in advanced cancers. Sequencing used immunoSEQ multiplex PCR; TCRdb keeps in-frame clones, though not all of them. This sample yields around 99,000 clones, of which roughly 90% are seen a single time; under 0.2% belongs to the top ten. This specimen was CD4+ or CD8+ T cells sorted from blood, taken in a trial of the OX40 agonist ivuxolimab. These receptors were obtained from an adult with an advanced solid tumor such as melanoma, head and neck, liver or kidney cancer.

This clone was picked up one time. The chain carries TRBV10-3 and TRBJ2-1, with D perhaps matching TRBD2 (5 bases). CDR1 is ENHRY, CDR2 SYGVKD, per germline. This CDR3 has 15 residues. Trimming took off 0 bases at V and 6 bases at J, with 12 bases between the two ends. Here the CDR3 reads CAISESATSSNEQFF. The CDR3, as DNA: TGTGCCATCAGTGAGTCGGCCACTAGTAGCAATGAGCAGTTCTTC.

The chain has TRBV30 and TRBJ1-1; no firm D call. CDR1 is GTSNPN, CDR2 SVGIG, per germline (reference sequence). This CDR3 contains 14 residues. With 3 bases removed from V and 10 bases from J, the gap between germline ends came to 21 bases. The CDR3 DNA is TGTGCCTGGAGGGATTTGCCCCAGAAGATTAGAGCTTTCTTT. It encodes CAWRDLPQKIRAFF.

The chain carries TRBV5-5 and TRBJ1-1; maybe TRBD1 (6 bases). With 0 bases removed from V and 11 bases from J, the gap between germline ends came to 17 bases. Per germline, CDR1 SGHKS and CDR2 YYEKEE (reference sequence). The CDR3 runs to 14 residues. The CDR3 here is CASSLAQGRTRAFF. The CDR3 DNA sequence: TGTGCCAGCAGCTTGGCCCAGGGGAGGACTCGGGCTTTCTTT.

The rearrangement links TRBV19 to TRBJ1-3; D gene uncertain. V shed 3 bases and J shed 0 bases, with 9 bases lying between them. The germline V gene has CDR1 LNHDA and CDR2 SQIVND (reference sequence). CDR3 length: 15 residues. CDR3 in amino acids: CASSMVLISGNTIYF. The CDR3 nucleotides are TGTGCCAGTAGTATGGTTCTGATCTCTGGAAACACCATATATTTT.

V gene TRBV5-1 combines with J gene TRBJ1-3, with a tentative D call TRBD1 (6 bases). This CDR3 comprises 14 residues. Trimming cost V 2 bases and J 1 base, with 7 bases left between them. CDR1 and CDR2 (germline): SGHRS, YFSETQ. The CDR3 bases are TGCGCCAGCAGCTTCGGGACATCTGGAAACACCATATATTTT. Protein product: CASSFGTSGNTIYF.

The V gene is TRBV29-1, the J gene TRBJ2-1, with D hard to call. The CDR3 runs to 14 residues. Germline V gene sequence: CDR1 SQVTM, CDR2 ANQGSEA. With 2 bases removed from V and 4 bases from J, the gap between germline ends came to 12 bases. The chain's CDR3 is CSVEFRHSYNEQFF. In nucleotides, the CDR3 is TGCAGCGTTGAATTTCGACATTCTTACAATGAGCAGTTCTTC.

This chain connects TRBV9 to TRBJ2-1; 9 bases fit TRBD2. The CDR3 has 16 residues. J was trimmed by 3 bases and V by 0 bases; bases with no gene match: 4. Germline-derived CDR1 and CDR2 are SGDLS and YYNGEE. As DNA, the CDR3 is TGTGCCAGCAGCGTAGGAGCAGCGGGAGGCTACAATGAGCAGTTCTTC. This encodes CASSVGAAGGYNEQFF.

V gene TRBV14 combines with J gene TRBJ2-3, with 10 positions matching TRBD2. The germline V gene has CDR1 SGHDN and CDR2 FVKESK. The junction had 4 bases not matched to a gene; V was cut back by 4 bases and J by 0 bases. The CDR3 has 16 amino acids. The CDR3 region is CASSPIAGGSTDTQYF. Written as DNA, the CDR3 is TGTGCCAGCAGCCCCATAGCGGGGGGCAGCACAGATACGCAGTATTTT. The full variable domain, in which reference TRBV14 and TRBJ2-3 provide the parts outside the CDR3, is EAGVTQFPSHSVIEKGQTVTLRCDPISGHDNLYWYRRVMGKEIKFLLHFVKESKQDESGMPNNRFLAERTGGTYSTLKVQPAELEDSGVYFCASSPIAGGSTDTQYFGPGTRLTVL.

The CDR3, as DNA: TGCGCCAGCAGCCAAGATAGTGGGGTAGGACTAGCGGGGGGCCGGCGCACGCAGTATTTT. This codes for CASSQDSGVGLAGGRRTQYF. This rearrangement joins TRBV4-1 to TRBJ2-3, with TRBD2 identical over 14 bases. The CDR3 contains 20 residues. V lost 0 bases to trimming and J lost 9 bases; unmatched junction nucleotides: 17. CDR1 is MGHRA, CDR2 YSYEKL, per germline.

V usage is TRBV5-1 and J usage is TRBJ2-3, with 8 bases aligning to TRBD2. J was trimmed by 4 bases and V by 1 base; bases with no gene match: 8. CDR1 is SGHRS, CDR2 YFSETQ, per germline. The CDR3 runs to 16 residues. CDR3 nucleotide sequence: TGCGCCAGCAGCTTGTTACGGGGGGGCAAGGCAGATACGCAGTATTTT. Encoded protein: CASSLLRGGKADTQYF.

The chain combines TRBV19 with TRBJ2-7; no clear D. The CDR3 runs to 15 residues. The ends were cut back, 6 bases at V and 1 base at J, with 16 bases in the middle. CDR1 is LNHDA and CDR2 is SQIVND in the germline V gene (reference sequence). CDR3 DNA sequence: TGTGCCAGTAGCTACTCCCGGACCATGTCCTACGAGCAGTACTTC. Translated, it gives CASSYSRTMSYEQYF.

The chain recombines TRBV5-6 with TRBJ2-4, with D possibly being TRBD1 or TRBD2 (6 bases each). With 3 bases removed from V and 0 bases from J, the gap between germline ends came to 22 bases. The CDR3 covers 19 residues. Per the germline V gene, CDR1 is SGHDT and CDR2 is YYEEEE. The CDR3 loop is CASSSGWGAGVLAKNIQYF. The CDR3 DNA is TGTGCCAGCAGCTCAGGATGGGGGGCTGGGGTCTTAGCCAAAAACATTCAGTACTTC.

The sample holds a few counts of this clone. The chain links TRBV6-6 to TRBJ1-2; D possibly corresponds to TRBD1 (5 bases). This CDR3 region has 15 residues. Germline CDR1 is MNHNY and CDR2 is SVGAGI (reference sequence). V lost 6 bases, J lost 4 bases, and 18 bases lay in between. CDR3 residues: CASRDSGAGSYGYTF. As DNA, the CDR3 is TGTGCCAGCAGAGATAGCGGCGCAGGGTCCTATGGCTACACCTTC.

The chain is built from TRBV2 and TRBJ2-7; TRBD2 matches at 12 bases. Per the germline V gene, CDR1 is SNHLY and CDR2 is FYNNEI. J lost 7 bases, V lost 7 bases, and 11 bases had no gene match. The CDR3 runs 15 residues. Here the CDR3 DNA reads TGTGCCAGCACCAAGAGGACTAGCGGGGTGGCGGAGCAGTACTTC. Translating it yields CASTKRTSGVAEQYF.

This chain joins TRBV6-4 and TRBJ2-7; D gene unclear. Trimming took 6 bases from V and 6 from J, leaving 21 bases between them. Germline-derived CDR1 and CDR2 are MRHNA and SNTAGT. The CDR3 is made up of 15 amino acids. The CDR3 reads CASRQLVEIGCEQYF. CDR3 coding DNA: TGTGCCAGCAGGCAACTCGTCGAAATCGGCTGCGAGCAGTACTTC.

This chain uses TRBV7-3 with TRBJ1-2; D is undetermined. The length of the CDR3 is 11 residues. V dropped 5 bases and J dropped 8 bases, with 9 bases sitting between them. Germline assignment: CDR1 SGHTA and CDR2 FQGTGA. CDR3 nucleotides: TGTGCCAGCAGCACACCAACCGGCTACACCTTC. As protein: CASSTPTGYTF.

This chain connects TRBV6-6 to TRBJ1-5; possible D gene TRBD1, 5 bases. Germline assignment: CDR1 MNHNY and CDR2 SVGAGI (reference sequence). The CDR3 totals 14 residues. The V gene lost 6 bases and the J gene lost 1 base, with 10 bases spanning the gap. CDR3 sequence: CASSQEGSNQPQHF. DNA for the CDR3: TGTGCCAGCAGCCAAGAGGGGAGCAATCAGCCCCAGCATTTT.

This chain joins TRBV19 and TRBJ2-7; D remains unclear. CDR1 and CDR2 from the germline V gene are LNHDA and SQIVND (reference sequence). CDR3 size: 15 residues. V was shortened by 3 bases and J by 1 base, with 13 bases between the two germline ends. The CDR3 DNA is TGTGCCAGTAGTATTATTAGTGGTCAGTCCTACGAGCAGTACTTC. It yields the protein CASSIISGQSYEQYF.

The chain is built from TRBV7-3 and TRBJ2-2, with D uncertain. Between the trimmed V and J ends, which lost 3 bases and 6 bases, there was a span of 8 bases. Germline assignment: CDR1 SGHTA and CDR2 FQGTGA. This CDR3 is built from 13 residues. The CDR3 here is CASSLNLPGELFF. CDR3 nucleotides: TGTGCCAGCAGCTTGAATTTGCCCGGGGAGCTGTTTTTT.

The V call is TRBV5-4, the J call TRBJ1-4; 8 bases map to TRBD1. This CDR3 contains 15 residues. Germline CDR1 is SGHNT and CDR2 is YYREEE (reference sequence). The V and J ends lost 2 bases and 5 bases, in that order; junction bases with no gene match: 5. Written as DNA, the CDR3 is TGTGCCAGCAGCTTCCGGACAGGGAGGAATGAAAAACTGTTTTTT. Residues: CASSFRTGRNEKLFF.

CDR3 residues: CASRGPGQGALNTGELFF. The CDR3 region has the DNA TGCGCCAGCCGAGGGCCGGGACAGGGGGCTCTTAACACCGGGGAGCTGTTTTTT. J is TRBJ2-2 and V is TRBV5-1; 12 nucleotides match TRBD1. This CDR3 contains 18 residues. V was pared by 7 bases and J by 2 bases, with 12 bases of the junction left unmatched. Germline lookup yields CDR1 SGHRS and CDR2 YFSETQ.

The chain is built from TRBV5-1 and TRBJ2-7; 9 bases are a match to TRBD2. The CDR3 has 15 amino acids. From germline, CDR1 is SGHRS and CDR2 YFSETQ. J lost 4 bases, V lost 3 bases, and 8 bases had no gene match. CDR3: CASSWGSSGTYEQYF. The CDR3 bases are TGCGCCAGCAGCTGGGGGTCTAGCGGGACTTACGAGCAGTACTTC.

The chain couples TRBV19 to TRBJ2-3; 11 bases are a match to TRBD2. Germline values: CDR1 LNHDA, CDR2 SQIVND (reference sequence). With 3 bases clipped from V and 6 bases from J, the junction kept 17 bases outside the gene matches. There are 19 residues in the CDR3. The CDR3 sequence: CASSILRSVTSGALDTQYF. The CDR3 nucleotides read TGTGCCAGTAGTATCTTGAGGTCAGTGACTAGCGGGGCGTTGGATACGCAGTATTTT.

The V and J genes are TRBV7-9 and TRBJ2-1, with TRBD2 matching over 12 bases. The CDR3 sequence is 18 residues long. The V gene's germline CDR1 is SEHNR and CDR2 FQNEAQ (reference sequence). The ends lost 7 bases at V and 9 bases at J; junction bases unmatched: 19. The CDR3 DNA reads TGTGCCAGCAACCGACCCGGGCGGGCTAGCGGGAGGGCCGTTGAGCAGTTCTTC. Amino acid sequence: CASNRPGRASGRAVEQFF.

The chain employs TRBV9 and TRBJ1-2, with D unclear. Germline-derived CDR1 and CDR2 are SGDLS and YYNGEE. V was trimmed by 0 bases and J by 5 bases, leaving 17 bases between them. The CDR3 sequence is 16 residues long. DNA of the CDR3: TGTGCCAGCAGCGTAGGCCCCCTTGCCGGGGAGTATGGCTACACCTTC. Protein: CASSVGPLAGEYGYTF.

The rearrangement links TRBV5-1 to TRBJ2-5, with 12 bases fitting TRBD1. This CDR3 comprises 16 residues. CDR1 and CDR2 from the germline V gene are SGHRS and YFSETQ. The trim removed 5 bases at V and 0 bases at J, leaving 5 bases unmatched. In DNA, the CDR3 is TGCGCCAGCAGGGGACAGGGGGCAGGGTACCAAGAGACCCAGTACTTC. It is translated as CASRGQGAGYQETQYF.

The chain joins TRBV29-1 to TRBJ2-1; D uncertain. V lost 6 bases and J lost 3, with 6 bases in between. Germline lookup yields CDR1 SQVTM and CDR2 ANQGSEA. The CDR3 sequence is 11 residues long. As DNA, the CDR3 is TGCAGCGTAGTCAACTACAATGAGCAGTTCTTC. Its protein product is CSVVNYNEQFF.

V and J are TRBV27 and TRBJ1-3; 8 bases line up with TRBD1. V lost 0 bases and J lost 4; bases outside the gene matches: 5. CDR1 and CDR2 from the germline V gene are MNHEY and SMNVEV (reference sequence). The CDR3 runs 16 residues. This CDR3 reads CASSLSGQGLGNTIYF. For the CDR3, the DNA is TGTGCCAGCAGTTTATCCGGACAGGGCTTAGGAAACACCATATATTTT.